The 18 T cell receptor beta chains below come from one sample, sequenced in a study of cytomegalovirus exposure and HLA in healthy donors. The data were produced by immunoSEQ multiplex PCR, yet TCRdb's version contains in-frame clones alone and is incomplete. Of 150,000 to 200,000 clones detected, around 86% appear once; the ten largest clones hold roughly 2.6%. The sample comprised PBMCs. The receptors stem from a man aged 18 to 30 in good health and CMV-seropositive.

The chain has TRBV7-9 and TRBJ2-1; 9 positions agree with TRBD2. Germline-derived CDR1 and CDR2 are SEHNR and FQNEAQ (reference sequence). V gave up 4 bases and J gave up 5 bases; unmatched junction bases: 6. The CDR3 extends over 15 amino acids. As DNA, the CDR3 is TGTGCCAGCAGCTCCGTTGAGCGGGGGGACAATGAGCAGTTCTTC. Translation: CASSSVERGDNEQFF.

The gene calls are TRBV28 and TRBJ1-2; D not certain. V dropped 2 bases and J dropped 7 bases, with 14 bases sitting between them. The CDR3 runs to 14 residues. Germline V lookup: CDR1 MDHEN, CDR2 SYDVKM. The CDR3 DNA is TGTGCCAGCAGTTTAGACATCCCTTTGGGTGGCTACACCTTC. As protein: CASSLDIPLGGYTF.

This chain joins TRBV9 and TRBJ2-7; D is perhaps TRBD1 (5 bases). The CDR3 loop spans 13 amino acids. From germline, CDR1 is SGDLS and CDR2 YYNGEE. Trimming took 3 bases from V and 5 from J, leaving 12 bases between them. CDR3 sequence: CASSGLQGDEQYF. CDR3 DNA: TGTGCCAGCAGCGGACTGCAGGGTGACGAGCAGTACTTC.

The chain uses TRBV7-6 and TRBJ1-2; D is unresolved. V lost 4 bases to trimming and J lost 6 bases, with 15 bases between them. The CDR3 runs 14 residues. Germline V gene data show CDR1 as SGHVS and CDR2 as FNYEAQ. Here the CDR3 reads CASSSPGNGNGYTF. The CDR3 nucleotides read TGTGCCAGCAGCTCCCCCGGAAACGGGAATGGCTACACCTTC.

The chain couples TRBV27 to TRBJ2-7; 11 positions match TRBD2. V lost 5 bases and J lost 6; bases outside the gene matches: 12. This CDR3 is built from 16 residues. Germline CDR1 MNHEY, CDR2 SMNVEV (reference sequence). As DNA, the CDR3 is TGTGCCAGCAGTCCTCACTGGACTAGCGGGTACTGCGAGCAGTACTTC. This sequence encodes CASSPHWTSGYCEQYF.

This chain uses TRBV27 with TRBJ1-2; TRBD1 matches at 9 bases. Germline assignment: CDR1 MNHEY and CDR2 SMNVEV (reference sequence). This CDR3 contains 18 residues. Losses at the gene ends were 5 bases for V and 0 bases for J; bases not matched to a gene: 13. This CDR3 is CASSPKGTGIIANYGYTF. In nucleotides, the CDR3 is TGTGCCAGCAGTCCGAAGGGGACAGGGATCATAGCTAACTATGGCTACACCTTC.

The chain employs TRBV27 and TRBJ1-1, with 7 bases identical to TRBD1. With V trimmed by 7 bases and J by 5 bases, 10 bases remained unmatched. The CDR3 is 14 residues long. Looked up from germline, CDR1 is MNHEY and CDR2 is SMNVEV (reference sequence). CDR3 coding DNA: TGTGCCAGCAAACGACCGGGACAGACGACTGAAGCTTTCTTT. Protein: CASKRPGQTTEAFF.

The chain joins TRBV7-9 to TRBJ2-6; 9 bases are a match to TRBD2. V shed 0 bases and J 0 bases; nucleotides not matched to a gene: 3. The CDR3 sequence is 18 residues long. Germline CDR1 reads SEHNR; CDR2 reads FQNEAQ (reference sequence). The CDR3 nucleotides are TGTGCCAGCAGCTTAGCGCGGGGGGGCCCCTCTGGGGCCAACGTCCTGACTTTC. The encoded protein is CASSLARGGPSGANVLTF.

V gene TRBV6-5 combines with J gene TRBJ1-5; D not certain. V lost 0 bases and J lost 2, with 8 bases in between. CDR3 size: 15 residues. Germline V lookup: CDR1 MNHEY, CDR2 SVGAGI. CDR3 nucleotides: TGTGCCAGCAGTTACTCGTTCGCGGGCAATCAGCCCCAGCATTTT. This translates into CASSYSFAGNQPQHF.

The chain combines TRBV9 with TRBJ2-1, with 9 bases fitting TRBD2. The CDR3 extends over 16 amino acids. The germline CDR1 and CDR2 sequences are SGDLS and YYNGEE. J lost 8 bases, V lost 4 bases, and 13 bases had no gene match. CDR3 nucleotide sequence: TGTGCCAGCAGCCCCACAACGAGCGGGAGGACATATGAGCAGTTCTTC. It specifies CASSPTTSGRTYEQFF.

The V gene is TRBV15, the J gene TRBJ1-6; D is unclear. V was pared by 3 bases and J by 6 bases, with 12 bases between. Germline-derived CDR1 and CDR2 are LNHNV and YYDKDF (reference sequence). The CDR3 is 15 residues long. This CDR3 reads CATSSEIVGNSPLHF. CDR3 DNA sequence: TGTGCCACCAGCAGTGAGATCGTTGGTAATTCACCCCTCCACTTT.

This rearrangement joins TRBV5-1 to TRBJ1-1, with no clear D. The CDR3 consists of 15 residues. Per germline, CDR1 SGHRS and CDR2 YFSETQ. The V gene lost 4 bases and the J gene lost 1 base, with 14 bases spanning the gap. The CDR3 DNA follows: TGCGCCAGCAGCCCTATGCCCTCGGGGAACACTGAAGCTTTCTTT. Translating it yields CASSPMPSGNTEAFF.

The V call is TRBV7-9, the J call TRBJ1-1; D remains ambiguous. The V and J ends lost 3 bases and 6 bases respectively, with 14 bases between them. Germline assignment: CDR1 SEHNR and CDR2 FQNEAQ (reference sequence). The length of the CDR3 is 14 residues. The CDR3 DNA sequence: TGTGCCAGCAGCTTCCGGGGAGAGGGCCCTGAAGCTTTCTTT. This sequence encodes CASSFRGEGPEAFF.

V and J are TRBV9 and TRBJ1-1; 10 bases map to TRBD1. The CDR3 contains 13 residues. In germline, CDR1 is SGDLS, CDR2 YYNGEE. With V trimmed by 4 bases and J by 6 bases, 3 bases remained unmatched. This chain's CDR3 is CASSTGTGAEAFF. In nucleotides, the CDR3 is TGTGCCAGCAGCACAGGGACAGGGGCTGAAGCTTTCTTT.

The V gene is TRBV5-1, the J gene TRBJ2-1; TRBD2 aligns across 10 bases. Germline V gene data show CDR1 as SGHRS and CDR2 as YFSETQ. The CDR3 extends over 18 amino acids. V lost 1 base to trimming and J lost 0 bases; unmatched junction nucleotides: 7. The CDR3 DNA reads TGCGCCAGCAGCTTGAGACTAGCGGGTCAGAGCTCCTACAATGAGCAGTTCTTC. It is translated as CASSLRLAGQSSYNEQFF.

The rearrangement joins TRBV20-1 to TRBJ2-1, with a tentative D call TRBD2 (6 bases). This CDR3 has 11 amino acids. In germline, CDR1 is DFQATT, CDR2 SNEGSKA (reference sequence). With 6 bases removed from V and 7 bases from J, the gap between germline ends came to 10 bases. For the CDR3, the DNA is TGCAGTGCGGGAGGAGGGAATGAGCAGTTCTTC. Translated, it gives CSAGGGNEQFF.

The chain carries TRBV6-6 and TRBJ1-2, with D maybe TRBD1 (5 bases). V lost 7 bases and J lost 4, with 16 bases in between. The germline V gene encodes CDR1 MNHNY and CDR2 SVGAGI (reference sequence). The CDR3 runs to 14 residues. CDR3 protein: CASMLGPETYGYTF. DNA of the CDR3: TGTGCCAGCATGTTGGGGCCGGAAACCTATGGCTACACCTTC.

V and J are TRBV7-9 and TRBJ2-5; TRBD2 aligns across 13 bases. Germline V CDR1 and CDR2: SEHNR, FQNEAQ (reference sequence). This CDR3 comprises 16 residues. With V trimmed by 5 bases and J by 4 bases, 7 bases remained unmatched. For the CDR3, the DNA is TGTGCCAGCAGCGACGGACTAGCGGGGGAGATAGAGACCCAGTACTTC. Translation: CASSDGLAGEIETQYF.